These 25 T cell receptor beta chains share one sample of origin, sequenced in a study of blood T cell repertoires in COVID-19. Only in-frame clones appear in the TCRdb table, and some are missing; sequencing was by immunoSEQ multiplex PCR. This sample yields over 70,000 clones, of which about 91% are seen a single time; 6% to 7.5% belongs to the top ten. Sequenced: peripheral blood. The receptor source for this set is a woman over 75 with acute or convalescent COVID-19.

CDR3 in DNA: TGTGCCAGTAGTACTAGGACTTACTACAATGAGCAGTTCTTC. This encodes CASSTRTYYNEQFF. The V gene is TRBV19, the J gene TRBJ2-1; D might be TRBD2 (5 bases). Germline V gene sequence: CDR1 LNHDA, CDR2 SQIVND (reference sequence). The CDR3 covers 14 residues. V gave up 4 bases and J gave up 3 bases, with 10 bases separating them.

The chain has TRBV6-5 and TRBJ2-7; 8 positions agree with TRBD2. The CDR3 has 13 residues. V shed 6 bases, J shed 0 bases, and the junction held 1 base outside the gene matches. CDR1 is MNHEY and CDR2 is SVGAGI in the germline V gene. The CDR3 loop is CASSRGGSYEQYF. The CDR3 DNA sequence: TGTGCCAGCAGCCGGGGGGGCTCCTACGAGCAGTACTTC.

The chain couples TRBV25-1 to TRBJ2-7, with D tentatively TRBD2 (6 bases). Germline CDR1 reads MGHDK; CDR2 reads SYGVNS. Between the trimmed V and J ends, which lost 4 bases and 5 bases, there was a span of 15 bases. The CDR3 consists of 14 residues. CDR3 sequence (DNA): TGTGCCAGCAGTGCGGCGGGGAGGATACACGAGCAGTACTTC. Its translation is CASSAAGRIHEQYF.

The genes are TRBV3-1 (or the pseudogene TRBV3-2) and TRBJ1-1, with 9 bases identical to TRBD1. Germline-derived CDR1 and CDR2 are LGHDT and YNNKEL (reference sequence). Trimming took 4 bases from V and 4 from J; bases not matched to a gene: 10. The CDR3 consists of 16 residues. CDR3 DNA: TGTGCCAGCAGCCGAAGACAGGGGGAGAGGGGCACTGAAGCTTTCTTT. It specifies CASSRRQGERGTEAFF.

The chain carries TRBV19 and TRBJ2-1, with 10 bases aligning to TRBD2. The CDR3 sequence is 15 residues long. Germline V gene lookup returns CDR1 LNHDA and CDR2 SQIVND (reference sequence). Trimming at V came to 4 bases and at J to 4 bases, leaving 4 bases not matched to a gene. CDR3 in DNA: TGTGCCAGTAGTACAAAGCGGGGGGGATACAATGAGCAGTTCTTC. Translating gives CASSTKRGGYNEQFF. Looking up the rest from reference TRBV19 and TRBJ2-1 gives the full variable domain: DGGITQSPKYLFRKEGQNVTLSCEQNLNHDAMYWYRQDPGQGLRLIYYSQIVNDFQKGDIAEGYSVSREKKESFPLTVTSAQKNPTAFYLCASSTKRGGYNEQFFGPGTRLTVL.

The chain joins TRBV19 to TRBJ2-7; 9 bases line up with TRBD1. Unmatched junction bases numbered 11, after V lost 7 bases and J lost 7 bases. The CDR3 runs 14 residues. From germline, CDR1 is LNHDA and CDR2 SQIVND (reference sequence). This CDR3 is CASTPGQGIREQYF. The CDR3 region has the DNA TGTGCCAGTACCCCGGGACAGGGAATAAGGGAGCAGTACTTC.

In this sample, this clone turned up once. V is TRBV29-1 and J is TRBJ2-5; D might be TRBD1 (6 bases). CDR3 length: 14 amino acids. V was shortened by 7 bases and J by 5 bases, with 20 bases between the two germline ends. Per germline, CDR1 SQVTM and CDR2 ANQGSEA. This CDR3 is CSGRQVGHVETQYF. The CDR3 DNA sequence: TGCAGCGGTAGACAGGTTGGTCATGTGGAGACCCAGTACTTC.

This clone was observed once. This chain uses TRBV5-1 with TRBJ2-7, with 7 bases aligning to TRBD2. Germline CDR1 is SGHRS and CDR2 is YFSETQ. After removal of 7 bases from V and 3 bases from J, the junction contained 10 bases not matched to a gene. The CDR3 runs 14 residues. CDR3 DNA sequence: TGCGCCAGCCGGGGCGTAGCGGGTAGCTACGAGCAGTACTTC. Its translation is CASRGVAGSYEQYF.

V and J are TRBV7-9 and TRBJ1-3, with 8 positions matching TRBD1. Unmatched junction bases numbered 0, after V lost 6 bases and J lost 2 bases. Looked up from germline, CDR1 is SEHNR and CDR2 is FQNEAQ (reference sequence). The CDR3 spans 13 residues. The CDR3 protein is CASRTGAGNTIYF. The DNA for the CDR3 is TGTGCCAGCAGGACAGGGGCTGGAAACACCATATATTTT.

The chain recombines TRBV7-6 with TRBJ2-3, with D tentatively TRBD1 (6 bases). This CDR3 has 16 residues. Germline CDR1 SGHVS, CDR2 FNYEAQ. Trimming took 5 bases from V and 2 from J, leaving 17 bases between them. The CDR3 reads CASSAGTPRLTDTQYF. The CDR3 DNA reads TGTGCCAGCAGCGCCGGGACACCTCGCCTCACAGATACGCAGTATTTT. Full variable domain (remainder filled in from reference TRBV7-6 and TRBJ2-3): GAGVSQSPRYKVTKRGQDVALRCDPISGHVSLYWYRQALGQGPEFLTYFNYEAQQDKSGLPNDRFSAERPEGSISTLTIQRTEQRDSAMYRCASSAGTPRLTDTQYFGPGTRLTVL.

This clone came up a few times. The V gene is TRBV19, the J gene TRBJ1-3, with D perhaps matching TRBD1 (5 bases). The CDR3 totals 15 residues. Deletions cut 5 bases from V and 0 bases from J, with 11 bases between. Germline V lookup: CDR1 LNHDA, CDR2 SQIVND (reference sequence). This CDR3 is CASSGAGHSGNTIYF. CDR3 bases: TGTGCCAGTAGTGGGGCCGGACACTCTGGAAACACCATATATTTT.

The chain couples TRBV30 to TRBJ1-1; 11 bases match TRBD1. Unmatched junction bases numbered 6, after V lost 5 bases and J lost 1 base. In germline, CDR1 is GTSNPN, CDR2 SVGIG (reference sequence). The CDR3 is made up of 15 amino acids. CDR3 nucleotide sequence: TGTGCCTGGGGCCGGGACAGGGGGGCGAACACTGAAGCTTTCTTT. Translated, it gives CAWGRDRGANTEAFF.

J is TRBJ1-1 and V is TRBV5-8; 7 nucleotides match TRBD1. The CDR3 spans 14 residues. The V segment lost 1 base and the J segment 6 bases; nucleotides outside the gene matches: 6. CDR1 and CDR2 (germline): SGHTS, YDEGEE. The CDR3 region is CASSLLQGRSEAFF. In DNA form, the CDR3 reads TGTGCCAGCAGCTTGTTACAGGGGAGATCTGAAGCTTTCTTT.

The table lists this clone with a count of one. The chain links TRBV3-1 (or the pseudogene TRBV3-2) to TRBJ1-4; D gene ambiguous. The CDR3 runs to 16 residues. CDR1 LGHDT and CDR2 YNNKEL come from the germline V gene (reference sequence). V was shortened by 1 base and J by 8 bases, with 17 bases between the two germline ends. The CDR3 loop is CASSQGLSPGKEKLFF. The CDR3 region has the DNA TGTGCCAGCAGCCAAGGCCTGTCCCCGGGGAAGGAAAAACTGTTTTTT.

V usage is TRBV5-1 and J usage is TRBJ2-2; the D gene is possibly TRBD1 (6 bases). V lost 2 bases to trimming and J lost 2 bases, with 16 bases between them. Per the germline V gene, CDR1 is SGHRS and CDR2 is YFSETQ. The CDR3 spans 17 residues. For the CDR3, the DNA is TGCGCCAGCAGCTTACAGGGACCTGATCTCAACACCGGGGAGCTGTTTTTT. Translation: CASSLQGPDLNTGELFF.

V gene TRBV18 combines with J gene TRBJ1-6, with D tentatively TRBD1 (5 bases). The CDR3 has 17 residues. Trimming took 3 bases from V and 5 from J, leaving 17 bases between them. From germline, CDR1 is KGHSH and CDR2 LQKENI. CDR3 sequence (DNA): TGTGCCAGCTCACCCGCTATTCCGGCAGGGAATAATTCACCCCTCCACTTT. It is translated as CASSPAIPAGNNSPLHF. The full variable domain, in which reference TRBV18 and TRBJ1-6 provide the parts outside the CDR3, is NAGVMQNPRHLVRRRGQEARLRCSPMKGHSHVYWYRQLPEEGLKFMVYLQKENIIDESGMPKERFSAEFPKEGPSILRIQQVVRGDSAAYFCASSPAIPAGNNSPLHFGNGTRLTVT.

This sequence joins TRBV9 and TRBJ2-5; the match to TRBD2 covers 8 bases. Germline V lookup: CDR1 SGDLS, CDR2 YYNGEE. V shed 2 bases, J shed 2 bases, and the junction held 5 bases outside the gene matches. The CDR3 is 15 amino acids. CDR3 nucleotides: TGTGCCAGCAGCGTCCGTCCTAGCGGGCAAGAGACCCAGTACTTC. Protein product: CASSVRPSGQETQYF.

The chain combines TRBV10-3 with TRBJ1-2; a possible D gene is TRBD1 (5 bases). Germline lookup yields CDR1 ENHRY and CDR2 SYGVKD. The V gene lost 6 bases and the J gene lost 2 bases, with 10 bases spanning the gap. The CDR3 extends over 13 amino acids. CDR3 DNA: TGTGCCATCAGCCCCGACAGCAACTATGGCTACACCTTC. This codes for CAISPDSNYGYTF.

This sequence joins TRBV12-5 and TRBJ2-3, with TRBD1 matching 7 bases. J lost 5 bases, V lost 7 bases, and 6 bases had no gene match. Germline CDR1 reads LGHNT; CDR2 reads FRNRAP. This CDR3 has 13 amino acids. This CDR3 is CASAPTGLDTQYF. The CDR3 nucleotides are TGTGCTAGTGCCCCGACAGGGTTAGATACGCAGTATTTT.

This clone was seen once. The chain is built from TRBV7-3 and TRBJ2-1, with TRBD2 as a possible D gene (5 bases). CDR1 is SGHTA and CDR2 is FQGTGA in the germline V gene. Deletions cut 5 bases from V and 7 bases from J, with 18 bases between. CDR3 length: 15 residues. Here the CDR3 reads CASSKRVGEGNEQFF. The CDR3, as DNA: TGTGCCAGCAGCAAAAGAGTGGGAGAAGGAAATGAGCAGTTCTTC.

The chain combines TRBV12-3 or TRBV12-4 with TRBJ2-1, with D tentatively TRBD1 (5 bases). The CDR3 extends over 11 amino acids. The V gene lost 6 bases and the J gene lost 8 bases, with 8 bases spanning the gap. In DNA, the CDR3 is TGTGCCAGCAGCCTAGGGGATGAGCAGTTCTTC. Translated, it gives CASSLGDEQFF.

J is TRBJ1-1 and V is TRBV6-5; D ambiguous. V lost 6 bases, J lost 0 bases, and 8 bases lay in between. This CDR3 has 13 amino acids. Germline CDR1 MNHEY, CDR2 SVGAGI. CDR3 bases: TGTGCCAGCAGGCTAGATATGAACACTGAAGCTTTCTTT. As protein: CASRLDMNTEAFF.

The rearrangement links TRBV6-2 or TRBV6-3 to TRBJ2-2; D is perhaps TRBD2 (5 bases). CDR1 and CDR2 (germline): MNHEY, SVGEGT. Trimming pared 2 bases from V and 5 bases from J, leaving 12 bases between. The CDR3 contains 15 residues. In DNA form, the CDR3 reads TGTGCCAGCAGTTACAACCGGGGTCGGACCGGGGAGCTGTTTTTT. This sequence encodes CASSYNRGRTGELFF.

Notes on this clone: Other nucleotide sequences in the sample specify the same CDR3. This chain connects TRBV7-2 to TRBJ2-1; 11 bases align to TRBD2. This CDR3 has 17 amino acids. Germline CDR1 and CDR2: SGHTA and FQGNSA. The junction had 3 bases not matched to a gene; V was cut back by 0 bases and J by 2 bases. This CDR3 reads CASSLAGTSGTYNEQFF. CDR3 DNA: TGTGCCAGCAGCTTAGCCGGGACTAGCGGCACCTACAATGAGCAGTTCTTC.

The chain is built from TRBV25-1 and TRBJ2-1; TRBD1 agrees at 10 bases. Germline V gene sequence: CDR1 MGHDK, CDR2 SYGVNS. This CDR3 spans 14 amino acids. V was pared by 3 bases and J by 6 bases, with 2 bases of the junction left unmatched. In DNA, the CDR3 is TGTGCCAGCAGTGACCGGACAGGGGGCAATGAGCAGTTCTTC. Encoded protein: CASSDRTGGNEQFF.